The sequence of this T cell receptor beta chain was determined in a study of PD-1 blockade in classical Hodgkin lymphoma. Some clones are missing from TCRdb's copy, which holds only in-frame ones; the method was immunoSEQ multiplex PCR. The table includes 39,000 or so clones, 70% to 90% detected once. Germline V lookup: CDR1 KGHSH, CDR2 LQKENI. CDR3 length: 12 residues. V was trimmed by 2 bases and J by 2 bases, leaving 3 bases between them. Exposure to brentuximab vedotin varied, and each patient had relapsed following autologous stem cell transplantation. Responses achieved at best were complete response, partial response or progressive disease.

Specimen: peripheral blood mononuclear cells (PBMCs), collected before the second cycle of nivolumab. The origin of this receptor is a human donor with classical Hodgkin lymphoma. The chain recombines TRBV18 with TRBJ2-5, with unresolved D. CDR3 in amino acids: CASSPVQETQYF. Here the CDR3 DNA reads TGTGCCAGCTCACCAGTGCAAGAGACCCAGTACTTC.